Listed here are 19 T cell receptor beta chains from one sample, sequenced in a study of CD8+ T cells in alopecia areata. This sample's treatment: oral pan-JAK inhibitor, 5-10 mg twice daily. Extracted from the samples, RNA was reverse transcribed into cDNA to serve as the sequencing template. Generated by immunoSEQ multiplex PCR, the TCRdb table keeps only in-frame clones and is missing some. The sample carries roughly 210,000 clones, around two fifths recorded once. Sequenced material: CD4+ T cells sorted from blood, taken at approximately week 36, from a patient treated with tofacitinib. The receptors here all came from a human donor with alopecia areata.

This clone was counted a few times. For the CDR3, the DNA is TGTGCCAGCACCCAAGGGGGGTCCTCCTACGAGCAGTACTTC. It yields the protein CASTQGGSSYEQYF. The chain links TRBV28 to TRBJ2-7; D possibly matches TRBD1 or TRBD2 (6 bases each). Trimming shortened V by 7 bases and J by 0 bases, and 13 bases separated the two germline ends. This CDR3 contains 14 residues. CDR1 and CDR2 (germline): MDHEN, SYDVKM.

Written as DNA, the CDR3 is TGTGCCAGCAGCTCGAATACAGGGGCATCCTACGAGCAGTACTTC. Protein sequence: CASSSNTGASYEQYF. The chain joins TRBV7-9 to TRBJ2-7, with 7 positions matching TRBD1. Germline trimming cut 4 bases from V and 1 base from J; bases unmatched to any gene: 7. Germline CDR1 is SEHNR and CDR2 is FQNEAQ (reference sequence). The CDR3 covers 15 residues.

This clone was picked up a small number of times. The DNA for the CDR3 is TGTGCCAGCAGCTTTTCCGCAGATACGCAGTATTTT. The encoded protein is CASSFSADTQYF. The rearrangement links TRBV11-1 to TRBJ2-3; no definite D call. Trimming shortened V by 3 bases and J by 4 bases, and 5 bases separated the two germline ends. CDR1 and CDR2 from the germline V gene are SGHAT and FQDESV (reference sequence). The CDR3 spans 12 residues.

The chain carries TRBV27 and TRBJ2-7; tentative D call: TRBD1 (6 bases). V lost 3 bases, J lost 1 base, and 10 bases lay in between. The CDR3 has 14 residues. Germline values: CDR1 MNHEY, CDR2 SMNVEV (reference sequence). The CDR3 coding sequence is TGTGCCAGCAGTTTGAACAGGGAGTCCTACGAGCAGTACTTC. It specifies CASSLNRESYEQYF.

This chain connects TRBV7-2 to TRBJ2-7; 8 nucleotides align to TRBD2. CDR3 length equals 15 residues. CDR1 and CDR2 (germline): SGHTA, FQGNSA. Trimming at V came to 3 bases and at J to 0 bases, leaving 4 bases not matched to a gene. The CDR3 region has the DNA TGTGCCAGCAGCTTGCGGGAGGCTAGCTCCTACGAGCAGTACTTC. Encoded protein: CASSLREASSYEQYF.

This chain joins TRBV9 and TRBJ1-2; 8 nucleotides agree with TRBD1. The germline V gene encodes CDR1 SGDLS and CDR2 YYNGEE. The V and J ends lost 3 bases and 8 bases, in that order; junction bases with no gene match: 9. CDR3 length: 14 amino acids. CDR3 region: CASSARSGQGGYTF. The CDR3, as DNA: TGTGCCAGCAGCGCCCGAAGCGGACAGGGAGGCTACACCTTC. The full variable domain, with the rest looked up from reference TRBV9 and TRBJ1-2, is DSGVTQTPKHLITATGQRVTLRCSPRSGDLSVYWYQQSLDQGLQFLIQYYNGEERAKGNILERFSAQQFPDLHSELNLSSLELGDSALYFCASSARSGQGGYTFGSGTRLTVV.

This clone showed up just a few times. V gene TRBV15 combines with J gene TRBJ2-7, with 7 bases that match TRBD1. Looked up from germline, CDR1 is LNHNV and CDR2 is YYDKDF (reference sequence). The CDR3 is 14 residues long. The V and J ends lost 1 base and 6 bases, in that order; junction bases with no gene match: 6. The CDR3 is CATSRGDRATEQYF. CDR3 bases: TGTGCCACCAGCAGAGGAGACAGGGCCACCGAGCAGTACTTC. Full variable domain (remainder filled in from reference TRBV15 and TRBJ2-7): DAMVIQNPRYQVTQFGKPVTLSCSQTLNHNVMYWYQQKSSQAPKLLFHYYDKDFNNEADTPDNFQSRRPNTSFCFLDIRSPGLGDTAMYLCATSRGDRATEQYFGPGTRLTVT.

The chain has TRBV10-3 and TRBJ2-4; D could derive from TRBD1 or TRBD2 (5 bases each). This CDR3 is built from 15 residues. Trimming left V 10 bases short and J 8 bases short, with 24 bases between. Germline-derived CDR1 and CDR2 are ENHRY and SYGVKD. In nucleotides, the CDR3 is TGTGCCACCGGGTCCCGGACCGGGGCATCTGACATTCAGTACTTC. Its translation is CATGSRTGASDIQYF.

The genes are TRBV7-3 and TRBJ2-1; D gene uncertain. CDR3 length equals 16 residues. The V and J ends lost 0 bases and 2 bases respectively, with 11 bases between them. Germline-derived CDR1 and CDR2 are SGHTA and FQGTGA. DNA of the CDR3: TGTGCCAGCAGCTTAACGGCATTAAGCCCCTACAATGAGCAGTTCTTC. Its translation: CASSLTALSPYNEQFF.

The chain has TRBV7-2 and TRBJ1-2; D is undetermined. V dropped 5 bases and J dropped 4 bases, with 5 bases sitting between them. CDR1 is SGHTA and CDR2 is FQGNSA in the germline V gene. The CDR3 is 11 amino acids. The CDR3 loop is CASSPVYGYTF. Written as DNA, the CDR3 is TGTGCCAGCAGCCCCGTCTATGGCTACACCTTC. The full variable domain, completed using reference TRBV7-2 and TRBJ1-2, is GAGVSQSPSNKVTEKGKDVELRCDPISGHTALYWYRQSLGQGLEFLIYFQGNSAPDKSGLPSDRFSAERTGGSVSTLTIQRTQQEDSAVYLCASSPVYGYTFGSGTRLTVV.

The chain is built from TRBV7-9 and TRBJ2-5; possibly TRBD2 for D (5 bases). This CDR3 contains 13 residues. Germline V gene sequence: CDR1 SEHNR, CDR2 FQNEAQ (reference sequence). CDR3 residues: CAGSRRNQETQYF. CDR3 coding DNA: TGTGCTGGGAGCCGGCGGAACCAAGAGACCCAGTACTTC.

The chain links TRBV29-1 to TRBJ2-1, with 11 bases lining up with TRBD2. Germline loops: CDR1 SQVTM, CDR2 ANQGSEA. Losses at the gene ends were 8 bases for V and 4 bases for J; bases not matched to a gene: 10. This CDR3 has 15 residues. CDR3 coding DNA: TGCAGCCTACTCGCGACTAGCGGGACGTACAATGAGCAGTTCTTC. Protein product: CSLLATSGTYNEQFF.

The genes are TRBV7-3 and TRBJ2-2; 8 bases fit TRBD1. The CDR3 loop spans 18 amino acids. J gave up 6 bases and V 5 bases, and 17 bases lay outside the gene matches. From germline, CDR1 is SGHTA and CDR2 FQGTGA. CDR3 in amino acids: CASSIRDRRASNAGELFF. CDR3 DNA: TGTGCCAGCAGCATTAGGGACAGGAGGGCAAGTAACGCCGGGGAGCTGTTTTTT.

This chain connects TRBV25-1 to TRBJ2-7, with a weak D call TRBD1 (7 bases). The germline CDR1 and CDR2 sequences are MGHDK and SYGVNS. The germline V and J ends were trimmed by 4 bases and 3 bases, with 13 bases remaining between them. This CDR3 has 14 amino acids. The CDR3 DNA follows: TGTGCCAGCAGTGGGGCAGGGGGGAGCTACGAGCAGTACTTC. It is translated as CASSGAGGSYEQYF.

This clone has just a few counts. This chain links TRBV25-1 with TRBJ2-7; TRBD1 matches at 10 bases. Per the germline V gene, CDR1 is MGHDK and CDR2 is SYGVNS. The CDR3 runs 13 residues. Trimming cost V 7 bases and J 7 bases; bases outside gene matches: 7. The CDR3 sequence is CASTRQGADEQYF. Here the CDR3 DNA reads TGTGCCAGCACCAGACAGGGGGCGGATGAGCAGTACTTC.

The chain combines TRBV10-3 with TRBJ2-5; 7 nucleotides align to TRBD2. Trimming removed 0 bases from V and 4 bases from J; junction bases left unmatched: 5. The CDR3 runs 15 residues. Germline CDR1 ENHRY, CDR2 SYGVKD. CDR3 sequence reads: CAISESRGRLETQYF. The CDR3, as DNA: TGTGCCATCAGTGAGTCGCGGGGGAGATTAGAGACCCAGTACTTC.

The chain links TRBV6-5 to TRBJ2-7, with 9 nucleotides matching TRBD2. The CDR3 sequence is 15 residues long. The V and J ends lost 5 bases and 2 bases, in that order; junction bases with no gene match: 7. Looked up from germline, CDR1 is MNHEY and CDR2 is SVGAGI. Here the CDR3 reads CASSRSTSGPYEQYF. DNA of the CDR3: TGTGCCAGCAGTCGATCGACTAGCGGCCCCTACGAGCAGTACTTC.

The V gene is TRBV13, the J gene TRBJ2-1, with 8 bases aligning to TRBD2. J was trimmed by 1 base and V by 4 bases; bases with no gene match: 6. Germline V gene lookup returns CDR1 PRHDT and CDR2 FYEKMQ (reference sequence). CDR3 length: 16 residues. Written as DNA, the CDR3 is TGTGCCAGCAGCTCCATGAGCGGGAGTTCCTACAATGAGCAGTTCTTC. It encodes CASSSMSGSSYNEQFF.

This sequence joins TRBV7-2 and TRBJ2-1, with TRBD2 matching over 10 bases. V lost 5 bases, J lost 9 bases, and 13 bases stayed unmatched. Germline V gene sequence: CDR1 SGHTA, CDR2 FQGNSA. There are 16 residues in the CDR3. The CDR3 DNA sequence: TGTGCCAGCAGCACCGCCCCCGGGACTAGCGAGGGTGAGCAGTTCTTC. It codes for CASSTAPGTSEGEQFF.